The 26 T cell receptor beta chains below were found in one sample sequenced in a study of shared clonotypes between healthy human individuals (dated by TCRdb to about 2020). Library generation was performed with the immunoSEQ multiplex PCR assay. TCRdb retrieved this table from immuneACCESS and kept in-frame rearrangements only. Not all clones are present; in checked studies, unresolved V genes account for under half, and no reason is known for the remainder. The sample records fewer than 500,000 clones, 75% to 80% of which are singletons. The ten most abundant clones make up around an eighth of the sample. The specimen sequenced was PBMCs. These receptors were collected from a woman between 35 and 50 years old in good health. Some clones in this sample may be carry-over from other donors' samples.

The chain recombines TRBV30 with TRBJ1-2, with a possible D match to TRBD1 (6 bases). CDR3 length: 13 residues. The V and J ends lost 3 bases and 4 bases respectively, with 12 bases between them. Per germline, CDR1 GTSNPN and CDR2 SVGIG (reference sequence). As DNA, the CDR3 is TGTGCCTGGAGCATACAGGGCCCCTATGGCTACACCTTC. Its protein is CAWSIQGPYGYTF.

The chain has TRBV28 and TRBJ2-7, with D tentatively TRBD1 (7 bases). The CDR3 is 15 amino acids. Trimming removed 2 bases at V and 3 bases at J, with 14 bases between. Germline assignment: CDR1 MDHEN and CDR2 SYDVKM. CDR3 sequence reads: CASSLGGTENYEQYF. CDR3 sequence (DNA): TGTGCCAGCAGTTTAGGGGGGACAGAGAACTACGAGCAGTACTTC.

The rearrangement joins TRBV18 to TRBJ1-2, with TRBD1 matching over 8 bases. This CDR3 contains 15 residues. Trimming removed 3 bases from V and 5 bases from J; junction bases left unmatched: 8. CDR1 KGHSH and CDR2 LQKENI come from the germline V gene. The DNA of the CDR3 is TGTGCCAGCTCACCCCGCGCATGGACAGGGTATGGCTACACCTTC. Its translation is CASSPRAWTGYGYTF.

J is TRBJ1-1 and V is TRBV6-4; no clear D. V was cut by 4 bases and J by 0 bases, with 9 bases left in between. Per germline, CDR1 MRHNA and CDR2 SNTAGT. CDR3 length equals 14 residues. The CDR3 protein is CASSVHDMNTEAFF. In DNA form, the CDR3 reads TGTGCCAGCAGTGTTCACGATATGAACACTGAAGCTTTCTTT.

This clone came up once. The chain employs TRBV18 and TRBJ1-1; tentative D call: TRBD1 (6 bases). This CDR3 has 13 amino acids. Looked up from germline, CDR1 is KGHSH and CDR2 is LQKENI. V dropped 3 bases and J dropped 8 bases, with 13 bases sitting between them. CDR3 DNA sequence: TGTGCCAGCTCACCTCTAGGGGACAAAGAAGCTTTCTTT. Its protein product is CASSPLGDKEAFF.

The genes are TRBV11-3 and TRBJ1-1, with 8 bases lining up with TRBD1. The CDR3 spans 15 residues. Germline V lookup: CDR1 SGHNT, CDR2 YENEEA. J lost 0 bases, V lost 5 bases, and 5 bases had no gene match. The CDR3 loop reads CASSPRQGLNTEAFF. The CDR3 DNA reads as TGTGCCAGCAGCCCGAGACAGGGGTTGAACACTGAAGCTTTCTTT.

This sequence joins TRBV30 and TRBJ2-7, with TRBD1 as a possible D gene (6 bases). The CDR3 runs 16 residues. Germline CDR1 GTSNPN, CDR2 SVGIG (reference sequence). The germline V and J ends were trimmed by 1 base and 3 bases, with 19 bases remaining between them. The CDR3 reads CAWSAPHRVGSYEQYF. CDR3 sequence (DNA): TGTGCCTGGAGTGCCCCTCACAGGGTAGGCAGCTACGAGCAGTACTTC.

This clone was found once. In DNA, the CDR3 is TGTGCCAGCAGTTCGTTCCCCGCAGATACGCAGTATTTT. This gives the protein CASSSFPADTQYF. The chain has TRBV28 and TRBJ2-3; D gene ambiguous. Trimming shortened V by 4 bases and J by 4 bases, and 9 bases separated the two germline ends. The CDR3 consists of 13 residues. Germline V gene data show CDR1 as MDHEN and CDR2 as SYDVKM.

This clone was seen many times. The rearrangement uses TRBV6-1 and TRBJ1-5; D gene ambiguous. The CDR3 spans 14 residues. Trimming took 3 bases from V and 7 from J, leaving 13 bases between them. Germline V CDR1 and CDR2: MNHNS, SASEGT. CDR3 residues: CASSEGFEGQPQHF. The DNA for the CDR3 is TGTGCCAGCAGTGAGGGTTTTGAGGGACAGCCCCAGCATTTT.

The CDR3 DNA reads as TGTGCCAGCAGTTCCGGGAGTCGTGGGTACGAGCAGTACTTC. This translates into CASSSGSRGYEQYF. This chain joins TRBV28 and TRBJ2-7, with D tentatively TRBD2 (6 bases). Between the trimmed V and J ends, which lost 4 bases and 4 bases, there was a span of 14 bases. The germline V gene has CDR1 MDHEN and CDR2 SYDVKM. CDR3 length: 14 residues.

This chain uses TRBV6-5 with TRBJ2-3; tentative D call: TRBD1 (6 bases). The germline V and J ends were trimmed by 6 bases and 2 bases, with 12 bases remaining between them. Germline CDR1 reads MNHEY; CDR2 reads SVGAGI. The CDR3 sequence is 14 residues long. The CDR3 protein is CASRSGTPTDTQYF. The DNA of the CDR3 is TGTGCCAGCAGATCCGGGACACCCACAGATACGCAGTATTTT.

Written as DNA, the CDR3 is TGTGCCAGCAGTCCCCCCTTAAGGTATCAGCCCCAGCATTTT. As protein: CASSPPLRYQPQHF. The chain combines TRBV28 with TRBJ1-5; D remains ambiguous. Germline V lookup: CDR1 MDHEN, CDR2 SYDVKM. Trimming took 5 bases from V and 5 from J, leaving 13 bases between them. The CDR3 extends over 14 amino acids. Together with reference TRBV28 and TRBJ1-5, the CDR3 gives the full variable domain: DVKVTQSSRYLVKRTGEKVFLECVQDMDHENMFWYRQDPGLGLRLIYFSYDVKMKEKGDIPEGYSVSREKKERFSLILESASTNQTSMYLCASSPPLRYQPQHFGDGTRLSIL.

The CDR3 nucleotides are TGTGCCAGCAGCCCCGCCCTGCCGGGAAACGAGCAGTACTTC. Translating it yields CASSPALPGNEQYF. The gene calls are TRBV5-4 and TRBJ2-7; possible D gene TRBD2, 5 bases. Deletions cut 4 bases from V and 5 bases from J, with 16 bases between. Germline lookup yields CDR1 SGHNT and CDR2 YYREEE (reference sequence). The CDR3 runs 14 residues.

This clone was observed a single time. The chain recombines TRBV4-3 with TRBJ2-1, with D possibly being TRBD2 (5 bases). The V end was cut by 0 bases, the J end by 5 bases, with 5 bases between. The V gene's germline CDR1 is LGHNA and CDR2 YSLEER. This CDR3 comprises 13 residues. The CDR3 loop reads CASSQDGNNEQFF. Here the CDR3 DNA reads TGCGCCAGCAGCCAAGACGGGAACAATGAGCAGTTCTTC.

J is TRBJ2-3 and V is TRBV19, with TRBD2 as a possible D gene (6 bases). Trimming took off 4 bases at V and 3 bases at J, with 8 bases between the two ends. CDR1 is LNHDA and CDR2 is SQIVND in the germline V gene (reference sequence). The CDR3 has 13 residues. Here the CDR3 reads CASSSGETDTQYF. The CDR3 DNA reads as TGTGCCAGTAGTAGCGGGGAAACAGATACGCAGTATTTT.

The genes are TRBV7-3 and TRBJ2-2; 8 bases line up with TRBD2. The CDR3 sequence is 17 residues long. Trimming at V came to 2 bases and at J to 0 bases, leaving 5 bases not matched to a gene. Germline V gene lookup returns CDR1 SGHTA and CDR2 FQGTGA. The CDR3 coding sequence is TGTGCCAGCAGCTTAGAACTAGCGGACGCGAACACCGGGGAGCTGTTTTTT. Its translation is CASSLELADANTGELFF.

The chain employs TRBV7-3 and TRBJ2-2; no clear D gene. CDR3 size: 14 residues. V gave up 5 bases and J gave up 0 bases, with 7 bases separating them. Per germline, CDR1 SGHTA and CDR2 FQGTGA. As DNA, the CDR3 is TGTGCCAGCAGCCCCCTAGCGAACACCGGGGAGCTGTTTTTT. Translated, it gives CASSPLANTGELFF.

The rearrangement links TRBV18 to TRBJ2-7; 15 nucleotides agree with TRBD2. The length of the CDR3 is 16 residues. CDR1 and CDR2 from the germline V gene are KGHSH and LQKENI. V lost 4 bases, J lost 5 bases, and 6 bases stayed unmatched. The CDR3 loop is CASSLLGLAGGDEQYF. DNA for the CDR3: TGTGCCAGCTCACTCCTGGGACTAGCGGGAGGCGACGAGCAGTACTTC.

This clone was picked up many times. This rearrangement joins TRBV19 to TRBJ2-1; TRBD2 matches at 9 bases. Trimming cost V 4 bases and J 2 bases; bases outside gene matches: 3. The CDR3 is 15 amino acids. CDR1 is LNHDA and CDR2 is SQIVND in the germline V gene (reference sequence). CDR3 in DNA: TGTGCCAGTAGTACAAGCGGGAGGACCTACAATGAGCAGTTCTTC. This translates into CASSTSGRTYNEQFF.

The chain uses TRBV28 and TRBJ2-7, with 7 bases fitting TRBD1. V lost 5 bases and J lost 1; bases outside the gene matches: 5. The CDR3 is 14 residues long. The V gene's germline CDR1 is MDHEN and CDR2 SYDVKM. The CDR3 loop reads CASSEQGTSYEQYF. The CDR3 coding sequence is TGTGCCAGCAGTGAACAGGGGACGTCCTACGAGCAGTACTTC.

The gene calls are TRBV11-3 and TRBJ2-1; weak D call: TRBD1 (5 bases). In germline, CDR1 is SGHNT, CDR2 YENEEA. V shed 1 base and J shed 6 bases, with 10 bases lying between them. The CDR3 totals 14 residues. The CDR3 is CASSLGGKPNEQFF. CDR3 nucleotides: TGTGCCAGCAGCTTAGGGGGCAAACCCAATGAGCAGTTCTTC.

The V call is TRBV19, the J call TRBJ1-5; D unresolved. The CDR3 spans 20 residues. CDR1 is LNHDA and CDR2 is SQIVND in the germline V gene (reference sequence). Trimming stripped 5 bases from V and 0 bases from J, with 26 bases between. The CDR3: CASSDLWEPAGYFSNQPQHF. Here the CDR3 DNA reads TGTGCCAGTAGTGATTTATGGGAACCGGCAGGATATTTTAGCAATCAGCCCCAGCATTTT. The whole variable domain, filled in from reference TRBV19 and TRBJ1-5, reads DGGITQSPKYLFRKEGQNVTLSCEQNLNHDAMYWYRQDPGQGLRLIYYSQIVNDFQKGDIAEGYSVSREKKESFPLTVTSAQKNPTAFYLCASSDLWEPAGYFSNQPQHFGDGTRLSIL.

This chain joins TRBV5-4 and TRBJ2-7, with 10 positions matching TRBD1. CDR1 and CDR2 from the germline V gene are SGHNT and YYREEE (reference sequence). J lost 5 bases, V lost 4 bases, and 6 bases had no gene match. The CDR3 runs 14 residues. CDR3 nucleotides: TGTGCCAGCAGCGGTAGGACAGGGGGGCACGAGCAGTACTTC. Translation gives CASSGRTGGHEQYF. Drawing the rest from reference TRBV5-4 and TRBJ2-7, the complete variable domain is ETGVTQSPTHLIKTRGQQVTLRCSSQSGHNTVSWYQQALGQGPQFIFQYYREEENGRGNFPPRFSGLQFPNYSSELNVNALELDDSALYLCASSGRTGGHEQYFGPGTRLTVT.

The rearrangement uses TRBV30 and TRBJ1-2, with a weak D call TRBD1 (6 bases). Trimming left V 2 bases short and J 6 bases short, with 13 bases between. Germline V lookup: CDR1 GTSNPN, CDR2 SVGIG (reference sequence). The CDR3 loop spans 13 amino acids. CDR3 DNA: TGTGCCTGGAGTTGGGGGCTTTCAGATGGCTACACCTTC. Translating gives CAWSWGLSDGYTF.

As concerns this clone: One junction end disagrees with the germline gene, perhaps due to a read error. The rearrangement joins TRBV18 to TRBJ2-1, with 7 nucleotides matching TRBD1. Germline V lookup: CDR1 KGHSH, CDR2 LQKENI. The CDR3 covers 13 residues. CDR3 protein: CASSPQGYNEQFF. CDR3 sequence (DNA): TGTGCCAGCTCCCCACAGGGGTACAATGAGCAGTTCTTC.

This rearrangement joins TRBV6-6 to TRBJ2-7; no reliable D call. CDR3 length: 15 amino acids. Trimming removed 6 bases from V and 3 bases from J, with 18 bases in between. Germline CDR1 is MNHNY and CDR2 is SVGAGI (reference sequence). CDR3 DNA sequence: TGTGCCAGCAGCCACGGACCCCAAATCAACTACGAGCAGTACTTC. Protein: CASSHGPQINYEQYF.